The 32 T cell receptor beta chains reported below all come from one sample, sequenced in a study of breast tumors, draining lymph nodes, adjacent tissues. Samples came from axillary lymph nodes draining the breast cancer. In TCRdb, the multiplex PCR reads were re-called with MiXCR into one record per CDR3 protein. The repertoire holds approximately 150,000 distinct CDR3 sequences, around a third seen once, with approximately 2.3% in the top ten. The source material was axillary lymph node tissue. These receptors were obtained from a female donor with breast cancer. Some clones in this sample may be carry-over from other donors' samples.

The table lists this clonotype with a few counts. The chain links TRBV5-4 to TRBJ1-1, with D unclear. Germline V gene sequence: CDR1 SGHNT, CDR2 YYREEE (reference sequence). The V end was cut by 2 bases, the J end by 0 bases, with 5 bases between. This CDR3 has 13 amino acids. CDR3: CASSFQMNTEAFF. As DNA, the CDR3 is TGTGCCAGCAGCTTTCAGATGAACACTGAAGCTTTCTTT. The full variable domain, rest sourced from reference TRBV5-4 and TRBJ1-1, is ETGVTQSPTHLIKTRGQQVTLRCSSQSGHNTVSWYQQALGQGPQFIFQYYREEENGRGNFPPRFSGLQFPNYSSELNVNALELDDSALYLCASSFQMNTEAFFGQGTRLTVV.

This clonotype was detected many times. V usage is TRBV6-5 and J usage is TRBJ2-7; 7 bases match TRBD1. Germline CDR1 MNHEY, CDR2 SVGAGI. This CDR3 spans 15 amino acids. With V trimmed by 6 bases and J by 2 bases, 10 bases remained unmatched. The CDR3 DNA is TGTGCCAGCAGACCCGACTCCGGGACAGCCTACGAGCAGTACTTC. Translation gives CASRPDSGTAYEQYF.

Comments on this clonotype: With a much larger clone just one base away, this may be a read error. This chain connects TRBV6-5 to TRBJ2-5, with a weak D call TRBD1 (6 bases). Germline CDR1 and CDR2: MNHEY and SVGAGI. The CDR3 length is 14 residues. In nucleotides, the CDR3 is TGTGCCAGCAGTCACTCCGGGACACTTGGGACCCAGTACTTC. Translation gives CASSHSGTLGTQYF.

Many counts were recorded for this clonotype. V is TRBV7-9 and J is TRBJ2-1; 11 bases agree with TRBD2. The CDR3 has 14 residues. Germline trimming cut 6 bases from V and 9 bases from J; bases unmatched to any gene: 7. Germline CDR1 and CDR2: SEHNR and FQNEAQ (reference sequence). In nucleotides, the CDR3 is TGTGCCAGCAGTTATAGCGGGGGGGCTATTGAGCAGTTCTTC. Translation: CASSYSGGAIEQFF.

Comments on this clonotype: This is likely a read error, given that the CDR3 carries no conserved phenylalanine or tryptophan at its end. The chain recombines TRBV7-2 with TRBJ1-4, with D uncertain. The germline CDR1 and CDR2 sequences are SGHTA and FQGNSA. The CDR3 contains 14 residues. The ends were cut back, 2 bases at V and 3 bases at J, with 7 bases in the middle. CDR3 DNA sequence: TGTGCCAGCAGCTTATGGTACCCTAATGAAAAACTGTTTTCT. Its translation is CASSLWYPNEKLFS.

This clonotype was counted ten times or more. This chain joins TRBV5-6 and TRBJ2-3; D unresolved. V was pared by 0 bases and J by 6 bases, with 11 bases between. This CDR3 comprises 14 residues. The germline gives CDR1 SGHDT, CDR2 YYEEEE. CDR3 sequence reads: CASSLVLASDTQYF. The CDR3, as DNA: TGTGCCAGCAGCTTGGTCCTGGCTAGTGATACGCAGTATTTT.

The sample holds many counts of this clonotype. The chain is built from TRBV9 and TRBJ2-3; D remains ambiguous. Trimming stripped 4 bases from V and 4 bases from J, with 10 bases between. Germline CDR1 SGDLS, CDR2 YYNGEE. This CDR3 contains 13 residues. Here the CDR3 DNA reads TGTGCCAGCAGCATAGGTTTACCAGATACGCAGTATTTT. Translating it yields CASSIGLPDTQYF.

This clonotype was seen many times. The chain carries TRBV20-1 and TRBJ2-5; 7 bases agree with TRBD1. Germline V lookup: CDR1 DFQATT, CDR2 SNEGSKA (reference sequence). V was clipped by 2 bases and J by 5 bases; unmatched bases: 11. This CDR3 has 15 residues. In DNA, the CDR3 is TGCAGTGCTAGACCCGTAGACAGGGTACGGGAGACCCAGTACTTC. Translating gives CSARPVDRVRETQYF.

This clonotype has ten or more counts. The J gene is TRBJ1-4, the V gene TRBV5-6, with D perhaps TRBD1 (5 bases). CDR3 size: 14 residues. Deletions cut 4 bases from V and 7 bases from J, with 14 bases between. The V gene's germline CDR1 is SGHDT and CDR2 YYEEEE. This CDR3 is CASSLSGSGEKLFF. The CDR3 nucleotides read TGTGCCAGCAGCCTATCAGGGAGTGGTGAAAAACTGTTTTTT. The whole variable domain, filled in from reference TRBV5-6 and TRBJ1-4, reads DAGVTQSPTHLIKTRGQQVTLRCSPKSGHDTVSWYQQALGQGPQFIFQYYEEEERQRGNFPDRFSGHQFPNYSSELNVNALLLGDSALYLCASSLSGSGEKLFFGSGTQLSVL.

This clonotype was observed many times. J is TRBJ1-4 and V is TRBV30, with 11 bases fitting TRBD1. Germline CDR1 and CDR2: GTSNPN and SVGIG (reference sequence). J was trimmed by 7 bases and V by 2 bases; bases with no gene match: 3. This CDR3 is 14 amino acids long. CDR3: CAWSRTGGTEKLFF. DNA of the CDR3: TGTGCCTGGAGTCGGACAGGGGGCACTGAAAAACTGTTTTTT.

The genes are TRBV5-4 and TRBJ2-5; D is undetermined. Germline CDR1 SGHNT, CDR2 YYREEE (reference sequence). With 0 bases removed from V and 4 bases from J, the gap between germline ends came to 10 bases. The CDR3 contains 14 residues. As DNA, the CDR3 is TGTGCCAGCAGCTTGGTGGCCACCCCAGAGACCCAGTACTTC. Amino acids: CASSLVATPETQYF.

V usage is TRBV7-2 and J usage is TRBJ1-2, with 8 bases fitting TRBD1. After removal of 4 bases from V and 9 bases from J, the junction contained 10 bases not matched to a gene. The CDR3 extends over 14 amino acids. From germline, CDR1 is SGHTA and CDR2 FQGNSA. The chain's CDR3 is CASSSDRALRRYTF. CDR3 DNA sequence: TGTGCCAGCAGCTCGGACAGGGCACTTCGTCGCTACACCTTC.

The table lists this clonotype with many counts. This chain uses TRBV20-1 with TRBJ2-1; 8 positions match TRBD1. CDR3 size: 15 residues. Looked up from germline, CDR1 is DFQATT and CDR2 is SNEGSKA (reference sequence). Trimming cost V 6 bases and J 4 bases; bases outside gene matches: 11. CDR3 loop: CSAIDRGRGYNEQFF. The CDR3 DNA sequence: TGCAGTGCAATTGACAGGGGCCGAGGTTACAATGAGCAGTTCTTC.

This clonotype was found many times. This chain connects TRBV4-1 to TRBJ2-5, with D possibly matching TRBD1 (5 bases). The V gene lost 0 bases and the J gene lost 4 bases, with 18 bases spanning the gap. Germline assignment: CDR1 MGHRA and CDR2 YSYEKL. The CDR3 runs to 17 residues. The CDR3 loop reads CASSQDRWGRVGETQYF. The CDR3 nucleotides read TGCGCCAGCAGCCAAGATCGATGGGGCAGGGTAGGAGAGACCCAGTACTTC.

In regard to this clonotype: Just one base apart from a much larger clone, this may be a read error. The DNA for the CDR3 is TGTGCCAGCGGCCAGCGGGACTCAACTCTCCAAGAGACCCAGTACTTC. Translation gives CASGQRDSTLQETQYF. The V and J genes are TRBV3-1 and TRBJ2-5, with 7 bases lining up with TRBD2. The CDR3 extends over 16 amino acids. Germline-derived CDR1 and CDR2 are LGHDT and YNNKEL (reference sequence).

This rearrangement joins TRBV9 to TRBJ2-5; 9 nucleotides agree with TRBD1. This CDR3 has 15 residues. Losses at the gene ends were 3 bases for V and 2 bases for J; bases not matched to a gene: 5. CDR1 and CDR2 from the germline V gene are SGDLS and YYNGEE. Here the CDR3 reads CASSGKTGGQETQYF. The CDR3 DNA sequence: TGTGCCAGCAGCGGAAAGACAGGGGGGCAAGAGACCCAGTACTTC.

The CDR3 bases are TGTGCTAGTGGTTTGGTAAGGGCCGGGGAGCTGTTTTTT. Translation gives CASGLVRAGELFF. The chain has TRBV12-5 and TRBJ2-2; D unclear. The CDR3 spans 13 residues. Germline-derived CDR1 and CDR2 are LGHNT and FRNRAP. The germline V and J ends were trimmed by 0 bases and 6 bases, with 5 bases remaining between them.

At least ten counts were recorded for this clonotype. DNA of the CDR3: TGTGCCAGCAGTGAGCGGGGCTTTTGGGCTTCTAACTATGGCTACACCTTC. Its protein product is CASSERGFWASNYGYTF. The rearrangement uses TRBV6-1 and TRBJ1-2; the D gene is possibly TRBD1 (5 bases). Germline V gene sequence: CDR1 MNHNS, CDR2 SASEGT. The CDR3 runs to 17 residues. The V gene lost 3 bases and the J gene lost 0 bases, with 17 bases spanning the gap.

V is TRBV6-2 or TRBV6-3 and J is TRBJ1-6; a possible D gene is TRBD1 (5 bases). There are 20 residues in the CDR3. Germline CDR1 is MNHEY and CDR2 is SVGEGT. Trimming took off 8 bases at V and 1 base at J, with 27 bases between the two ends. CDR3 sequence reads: CASSRGESGRRSSYNSPLHF. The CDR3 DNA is TGTGCCAGCTCCCGGGGGGAATCCGGCCGGAGAAGTTCCTATAATTCACCCCTCCACTTT.

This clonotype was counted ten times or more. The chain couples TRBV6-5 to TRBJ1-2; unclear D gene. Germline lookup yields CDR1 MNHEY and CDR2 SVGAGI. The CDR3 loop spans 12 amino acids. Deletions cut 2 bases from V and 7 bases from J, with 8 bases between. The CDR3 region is CASSYPRGGYTF. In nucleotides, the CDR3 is TGTGCCAGCAGTTACCCCAGAGGTGGCTACACCTTC.

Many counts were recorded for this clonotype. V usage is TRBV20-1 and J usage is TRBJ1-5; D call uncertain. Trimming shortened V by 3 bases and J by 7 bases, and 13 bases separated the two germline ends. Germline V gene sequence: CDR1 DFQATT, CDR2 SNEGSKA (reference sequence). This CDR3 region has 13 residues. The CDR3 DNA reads TGCAGTGCTAGGGCCGGGCCAACCCAGCCCCAGCATTTT. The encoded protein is CSARAGPTQPQHF.

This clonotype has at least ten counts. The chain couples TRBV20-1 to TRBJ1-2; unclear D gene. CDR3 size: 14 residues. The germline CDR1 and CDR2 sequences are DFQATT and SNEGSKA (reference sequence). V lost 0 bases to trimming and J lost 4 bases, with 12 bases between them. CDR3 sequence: CSARDNGVSYGYTF. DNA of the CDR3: TGCAGTGCTAGAGATAACGGTGTCTCCTATGGCTACACCTTC.

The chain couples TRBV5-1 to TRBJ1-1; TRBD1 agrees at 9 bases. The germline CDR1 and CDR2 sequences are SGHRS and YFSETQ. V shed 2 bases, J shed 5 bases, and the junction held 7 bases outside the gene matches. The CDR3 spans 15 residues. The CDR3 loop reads CASSFLTGGETEAFF. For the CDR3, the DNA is TGCGCCAGCAGCTTCTTGACAGGGGGAGAAACTGAAGCTTTCTTT.

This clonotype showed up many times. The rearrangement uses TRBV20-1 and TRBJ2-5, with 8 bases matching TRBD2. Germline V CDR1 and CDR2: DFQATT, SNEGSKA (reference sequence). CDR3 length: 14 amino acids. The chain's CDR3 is CSVPGGGPSETQYF. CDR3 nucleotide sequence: TGCAGCGTCCCCGGGGGGGGGCCGTCTGAGACCCAGTACTTC.

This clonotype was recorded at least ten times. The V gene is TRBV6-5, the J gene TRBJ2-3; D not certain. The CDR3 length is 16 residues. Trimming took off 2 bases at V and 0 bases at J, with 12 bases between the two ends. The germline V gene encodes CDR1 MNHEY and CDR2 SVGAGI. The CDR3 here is CASSYIEGISTDTQYF. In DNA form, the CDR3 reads TGTGCCAGCAGTTACATCGAAGGGATAAGCACAGATACGCAGTATTTT.

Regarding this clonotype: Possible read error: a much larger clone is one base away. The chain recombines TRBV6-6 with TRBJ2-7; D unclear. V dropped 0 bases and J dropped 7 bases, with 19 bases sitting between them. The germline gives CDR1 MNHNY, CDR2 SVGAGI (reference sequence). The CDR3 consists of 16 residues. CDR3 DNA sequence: TGTGCCAGCAGTTACTCGATAAGCATGATGGTAGGGGAGCAGTACTTC. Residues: CASSYSISMMVGEQYF.

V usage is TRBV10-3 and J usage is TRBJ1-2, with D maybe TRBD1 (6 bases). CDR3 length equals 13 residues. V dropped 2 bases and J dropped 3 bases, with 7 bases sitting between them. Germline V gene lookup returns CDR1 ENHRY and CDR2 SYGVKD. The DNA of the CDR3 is TGTGCCATCAGTGAGCAGGGGCACTATGGCTACACCTTC. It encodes CAISEQGHYGYTF.

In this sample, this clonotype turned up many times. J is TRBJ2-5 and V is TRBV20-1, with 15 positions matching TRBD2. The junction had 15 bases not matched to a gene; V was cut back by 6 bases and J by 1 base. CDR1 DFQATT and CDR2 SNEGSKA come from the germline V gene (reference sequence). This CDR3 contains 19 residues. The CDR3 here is CSAQGAAGLAGGIQETQYF. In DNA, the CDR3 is TGCAGTGCACAAGGGGCAGCGGGACTAGCGGGGGGAATCCAAGAGACCCAGTACTTC.

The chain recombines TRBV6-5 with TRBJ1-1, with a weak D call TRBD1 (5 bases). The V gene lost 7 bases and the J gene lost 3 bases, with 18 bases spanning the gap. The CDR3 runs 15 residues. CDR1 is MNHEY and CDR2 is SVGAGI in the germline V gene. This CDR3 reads CASTPGAGRDTEAFF. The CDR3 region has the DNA TGTGCCAGCACCCCCGGGGCAGGCCGGGACACTGAAGCTTTCTTT.

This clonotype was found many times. The CDR3, as DNA: TGTGCCAGTATGAGGCAGGGTGCCTATGGCTACACCTTC. Its translation: CASMRQGAYGYTF. The chain recombines TRBV19 with TRBJ1-2, with D tentatively TRBD1 (5 bases). The CDR3 has 13 residues. The V end lost 7 bases, the J end lost 4 bases, and 13 bases lay between the germline ends. Germline assignment: CDR1 LNHDA and CDR2 SQIVND (reference sequence).

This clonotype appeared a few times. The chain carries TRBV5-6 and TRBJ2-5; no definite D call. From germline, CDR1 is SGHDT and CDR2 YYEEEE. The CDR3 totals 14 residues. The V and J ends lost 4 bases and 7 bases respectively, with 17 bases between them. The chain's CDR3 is CASSRPPARLTQYF. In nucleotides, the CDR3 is TGTGCCAGCAGCAGGCCCCCGGCTCGTTTGACCCAGTACTTC.

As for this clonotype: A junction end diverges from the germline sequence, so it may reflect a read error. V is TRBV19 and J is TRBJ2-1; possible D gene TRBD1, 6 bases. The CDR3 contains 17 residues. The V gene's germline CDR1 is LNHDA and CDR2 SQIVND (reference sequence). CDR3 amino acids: CVSGTPYLRGNKHEQFF. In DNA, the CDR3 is TGTGTCAGTGGTACCCCCTATTTGAGGGGGAACAAACATGAGCAGTTCTTC.